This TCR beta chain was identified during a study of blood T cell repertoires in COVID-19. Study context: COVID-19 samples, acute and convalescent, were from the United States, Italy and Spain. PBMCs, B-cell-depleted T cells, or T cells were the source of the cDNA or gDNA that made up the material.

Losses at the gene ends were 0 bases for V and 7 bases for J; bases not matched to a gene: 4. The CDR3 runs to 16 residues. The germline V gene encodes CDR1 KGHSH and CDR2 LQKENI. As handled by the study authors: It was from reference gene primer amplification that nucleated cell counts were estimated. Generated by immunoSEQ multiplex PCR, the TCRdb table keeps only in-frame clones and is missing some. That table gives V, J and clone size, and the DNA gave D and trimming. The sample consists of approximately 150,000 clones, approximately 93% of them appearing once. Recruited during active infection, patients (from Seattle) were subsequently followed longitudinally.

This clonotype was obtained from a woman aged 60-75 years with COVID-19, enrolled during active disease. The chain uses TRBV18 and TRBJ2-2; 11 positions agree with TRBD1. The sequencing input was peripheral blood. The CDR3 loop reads CASSPPRTGGIGELFF. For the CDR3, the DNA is TGTGCCAGCTCACCACCCCGGACAGGGGGCATCGGGGAGCTGTTTTTT.